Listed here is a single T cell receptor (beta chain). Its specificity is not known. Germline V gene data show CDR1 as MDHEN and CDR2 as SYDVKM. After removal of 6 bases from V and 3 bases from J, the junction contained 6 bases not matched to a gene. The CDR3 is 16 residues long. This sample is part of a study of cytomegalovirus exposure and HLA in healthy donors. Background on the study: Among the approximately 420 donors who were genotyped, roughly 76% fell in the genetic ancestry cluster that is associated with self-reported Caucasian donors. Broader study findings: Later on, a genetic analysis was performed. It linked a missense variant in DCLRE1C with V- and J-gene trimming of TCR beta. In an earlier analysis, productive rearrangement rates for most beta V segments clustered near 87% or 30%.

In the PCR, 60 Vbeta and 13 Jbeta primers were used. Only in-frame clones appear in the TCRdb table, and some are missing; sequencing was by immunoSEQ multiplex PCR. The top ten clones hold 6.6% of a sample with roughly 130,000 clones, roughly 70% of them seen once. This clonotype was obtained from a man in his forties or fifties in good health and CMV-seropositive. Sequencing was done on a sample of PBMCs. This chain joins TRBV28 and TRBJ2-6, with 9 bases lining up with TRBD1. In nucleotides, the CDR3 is TGTGCCAGCAGCCAAACAGGGGGCGGTGGGGCCAACGTCCTGACTTTC. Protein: CASSQTGGGGANVLTF.